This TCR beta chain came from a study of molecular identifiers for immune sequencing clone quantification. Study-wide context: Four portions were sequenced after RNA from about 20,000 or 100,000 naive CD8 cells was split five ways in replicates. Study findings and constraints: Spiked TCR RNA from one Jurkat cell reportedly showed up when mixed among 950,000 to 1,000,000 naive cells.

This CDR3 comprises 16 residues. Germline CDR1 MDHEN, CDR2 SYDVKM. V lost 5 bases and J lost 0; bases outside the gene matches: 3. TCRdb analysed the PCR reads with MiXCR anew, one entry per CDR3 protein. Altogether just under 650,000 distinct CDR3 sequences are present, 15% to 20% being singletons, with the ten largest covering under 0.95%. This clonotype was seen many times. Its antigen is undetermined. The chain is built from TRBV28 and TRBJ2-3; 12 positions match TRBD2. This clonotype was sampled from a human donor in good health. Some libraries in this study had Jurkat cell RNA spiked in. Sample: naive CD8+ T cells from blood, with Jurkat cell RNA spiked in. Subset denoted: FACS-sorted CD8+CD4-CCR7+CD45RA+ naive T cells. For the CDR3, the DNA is TGTGCCAGCAGTGTAGGGACTAGCGGGAGCACAGATACGCAGTATTTT. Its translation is CASSVGTSGSTDTQYF.